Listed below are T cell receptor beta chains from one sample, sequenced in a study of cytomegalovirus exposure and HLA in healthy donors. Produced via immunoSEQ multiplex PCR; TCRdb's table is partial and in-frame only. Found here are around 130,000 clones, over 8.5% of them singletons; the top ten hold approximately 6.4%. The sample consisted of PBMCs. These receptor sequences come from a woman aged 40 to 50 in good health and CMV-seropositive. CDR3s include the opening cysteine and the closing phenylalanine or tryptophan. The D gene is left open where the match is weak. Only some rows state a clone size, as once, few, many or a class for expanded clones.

CDR3aa: CASGGFRIDQPQHF
CDR3nt: TGTGCCAGCGGGGGGTTCAGAATAGATCAGCCCCAGCATTTT
j_gene: TRBJ1-5
d_gene: NA
abundance: NA
v_gene: TRBV2

CDR3aa: CASSLQPGQFF
CDR3nt: TGTGCCAGCAGCCTCCAGCCAGGGCAGTTCTTC
j_gene: TRBJ2-1
d_gene: NA
abundance: few
v_gene: TRBV7-9

CDR3aa: CASSGTSGGAQNEQFF
CDR3nt: TGCGCCAGCAGCGGGACTAGCGGGGGGGCCCAGAATGAGCAGTTCTTC
j_gene: TRBJ2-1
d_gene: TRBD2
abundance: few
v_gene: TRBV5-1

CDR3aa: CASRGRVMNTEAFF
CDR3nt: TGTGCCAGCCGTGGGAGGGTCATGAACACTGAAGCTTTCTTT
j_gene: TRBJ1-1
d_gene: NA
abundance: NA
v_gene: TRBV25-1

CDR3aa: CASSYVQGLSYEQYF
CDR3nt: TGTGCCAGCAGTTACGTCCAGGGCCTATCCTACGAGCAGTACTTC
j_gene: TRBJ2-7
d_gene: NA
abundance: NA
v_gene: TRBV6-5

CDR3aa: CASSVGLAADTYGYTF
CDR3nt: TGTGCCAGCAGCGTAGGTCTGGCAGCGGATACCTATGGCTACACCTTC
j_gene: TRBJ1-2
d_gene: NA
abundance: few
v_gene: TRBV9

CDR3aa: CASSRPGGGFREKLFF
CDR3nt: TGTGCCAGCAGCCGCCCCGGCGGGGGTTTTCGAGAAAAACTGTTTTTT
j_gene: TRBJ1-4
d_gene: NA
abundance: NA
v_gene: TRBV13

CDR3aa: CASSSLGGQETQYF
CDR3nt: TGTGCCAGCAGCTCCCTCGGGGGCCAAGAGACCCAGTACTTC
j_gene: TRBJ2-5
d_gene: NA
abundance: few
v_gene: TRBV7-3

CDR3aa: CASSPTKGETQYF
CDR3nt: TGTGCCAGCTCACCCACGAAGGGGGAGACCCAGTACTTC
j_gene: TRBJ2-5
d_gene: NA
abundance: few
v_gene: TRBV18

CDR3aa: CASSPTGVYNEKLFF
CDR3nt: TGTGCCAGCAGTCCGACAGGGGTGTACAATGAAAAACTGTTTTTT
j_gene: TRBJ1-4
d_gene: TRBD1
abundance: few
v_gene: TRBV2

CDR3aa: CAISPGQNEKLFF
CDR3nt: TGTGCCATCAGTCCAGGACAGAACGAAAAACTGTTTTTT
j_gene: TRBJ1-4
d_gene: NA
abundance: NA
v_gene: TRBV10-3

CDR3aa: CASSLLQGLNEQYF
CDR3nt: TGCGCCAGCAGCTTGTTACAGGGTCTCAACGAGCAGTACTTC
j_gene: TRBJ2-7
d_gene: NA
abundance: few
v_gene: TRBV5-1

CDR3aa: CASSVRRGGQDTQYF
CDR3nt: TGTGCCAGCAGCGTAAGGCGGGGGGGCCAAGATACGCAGTATTTT
j_gene: TRBJ2-3
d_gene: TRBD2
abundance: NA
v_gene: TRBV9

CDR3aa: CASSFPLTEAFF
CDR3nt: TGTGCCAGCAGTTTTCCACTCACTGAAGCTTTCTTT
j_gene: TRBJ1-1
d_gene: NA
abundance: few
v_gene: TRBV11-2

CDR3aa: CASSGGERKGAFF
CDR3nt: TGTGCCAGCAGTGGAGGAGAGCGGAAAGGAGCTTTCTTT
j_gene: TRBJ1-1
d_gene: NA
abundance: few
v_gene: TRBV25-1

CDR3aa: CASWDRDIMNGYTF
CDR3nt: TGTGCCAGTTGGGACAGGGATATTATGAATGGCTACACCTTC
j_gene: TRBJ1-2
d_gene: TRBD1
abundance: few
v_gene: TRBV19

CDR3aa: CASSASAGGPDEQLF
CDR3nt: TGTGCCAGCAGTGCTTCCGCGGGGGGGCCCGATGAGCAGCTCTTC
j_gene: TRBJ2-1
d_gene: TRBD2
abundance: few
v_gene: TRBV6-5

CDR3aa: CASSLGYGRGNTEAFF
CDR3nt: TGTGCCAGCAGTTTGGGGTATGGACGGGGGAACACTGAAGCTTTCTTT
j_gene: TRBJ1-1
d_gene: NA
abundance: NA
v_gene: TRBV28

CDR3aa: CASSSDRFLYEQYF
CDR3nt: TGCGCCAGCAGCTCAGACAGGTTCCTCTACGAGCAGTACTTC
j_gene: TRBJ2-7
d_gene: NA
abundance: NA
v_gene: TRBV5-1

CDR3aa: CASSLEGATQYF
CDR3nt: TGCGCCAGCAGCTTGGAGGGGGCGACCCAGTACTTC
j_gene: TRBJ2-5
d_gene: TRBD1
abundance: few
v_gene: TRBV5-1

CDR3aa: CATSREESETEAFF
CDR3nt: TGTGCCACCAGCAGAGAGGAGAGTGAAACTGAAGCTTTCTTT
j_gene: TRBJ1-1
d_gene: NA
abundance: medium-sized
v_gene: TRBV15

CDR3aa: CAWQTGVNQPQNF
CDR3nt: TGTGCCTGGCAAACAGGGGTCAATCAGCCCCAGAATTTT
j_gene: TRBJ1-5
d_gene: TRBD1
abundance: NA
v_gene: TRBV30

CDR3aa: CASSPAGAGYGYTF
CDR3nt: TGTGCCAGCAGCCCGGCGGGGGCGGGGTATGGCTACACCTTC
j_gene: TRBJ1-2
d_gene: NA
abundance: NA
v_gene: TRBV14

CDR3aa: CAWNGGADYNSPLHF
CDR3nt: TGTGCCTGGAATGGGGGGGCCGACTATAATTCACCCCTCCACTTT
j_gene: TRBJ1-6
d_gene: NA
abundance: few
v_gene: TRBV30

CDR3aa: CASSVGLGAYEQYF
CDR3nt: TGTGCCAGCAGCGTCGGACTAGGGGCCTACGAGCAGTACTTC
j_gene: TRBJ2-7
d_gene: TRBD2
abundance: few
v_gene: TRBV6-1

CDR3aa: CASREGTGAAWNGYTF
CDR3nt: TGTGCCAGCAGAGAGGGGACAGGGGCCGCATGGAATGGCTACACCTTC
j_gene: TRBJ1-2
d_gene: TRBD1
abundance: few
v_gene: TRBV28

CDR3aa: CASSPGLAGGLSYEQYF
CDR3nt: TGTGCCAGCAGCCCGGGACTAGCGGGGGGCTTATCCTACGAGCAGTACTTC
j_gene: TRBJ2-7
d_gene: TRBD2
abundance: NA
v_gene: TRBV5-4

CDR3aa: CASSFQGSGYTF
CDR3nt: TGTGCCAGCAGTTTTCAGGGAAGCGGCTACACCTTC
j_gene: TRBJ1-2
d_gene: NA
abundance: NA
v_gene: TRBV6-5

CDR3aa: CSATRGTVNTEAFF
CDR3nt: TGCAGCGCCACCCGCGGGACGGTGAACACTGAAGCTTTCTTT
j_gene: TRBJ1-1
d_gene: NA
abundance: NA
v_gene: TRBV29-1

CDR3aa: CASSPLDSDLREQYF
CDR3nt: TGTGCCAGCAGTCCCTTAGACAGCGACCTGAGGGAGCAGTACTTC
j_gene: TRBJ2-7
d_gene: NA
abundance: few
v_gene: TRBV27

CDR3aa: CATSRDFGSNQPQHF
CDR3nt: TGTGCCACCAGCAGAGACTTCGGGAGCAATCAGCCCCAGCATTTT
j_gene: TRBJ1-5
d_gene: NA
abundance: NA
v_gene: TRBV15

CDR3aa: CASSAGTGYEKLFF
CDR3nt: TGTGCCAGCAGCGCCGGGACAGGGTACGAAAAACTGTTTTTT
j_gene: TRBJ1-4
d_gene: TRBD1
abundance: few
v_gene: TRBV6-5